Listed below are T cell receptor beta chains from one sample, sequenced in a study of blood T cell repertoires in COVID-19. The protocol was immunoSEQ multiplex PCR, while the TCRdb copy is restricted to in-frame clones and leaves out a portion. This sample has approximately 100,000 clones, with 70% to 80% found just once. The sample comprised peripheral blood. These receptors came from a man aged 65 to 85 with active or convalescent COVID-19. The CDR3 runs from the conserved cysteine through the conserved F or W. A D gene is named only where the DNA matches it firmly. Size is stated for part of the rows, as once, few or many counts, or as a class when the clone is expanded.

CASSQTTGTGAYNEQFF | TRBD1 | TRBV4-2 | NA
CASSPTQGAASPPLHF | TRBD1 | TRBV18 | NA
CASSLRGFNTEAFF | NA | TRBV5-6 | NA
CASSYFLDREQPQHF | TRBD1 | TRBV5-5 | NA
CASSDRSRSGDTQYF | NA | TRBV2 | NA
CASSFAATGLAGDEQYF | TRBD2 | TRBV5-1 | NA
CASSEALRQHRYNEQFF | NA | TRBV6-1 | NA
CASRGGQGNTGELFF | TRBD1 | TRBV6-5 | NA
CASSPPGTAPNTGELFF | TRBD1 | TRBV18 | few
CAISESLIDSYGYTF | NA | TRBV10-3 | NA
CACQPWLAGNNEQFF | TRBD2 | TRBV30 | few
CASSRLAGGDTQYF | TRBD2 | TRBV7-3 | NA
CASSQVGRGTNEKLFF | NA | TRBV14 | NA
CASSPKQGAGYNSPLHF | TRBD1 | TRBV28 | NA
CASRQVGGNTIYF | NA | TRBV4-1 | NA
CASSIKHRSAYEQYF | NA | TRBV19 | NA
CASSLVGGNTEAFF | NA | TRBV5-1 | NA
CASSHTGEGGVGPSSYNEQFF | TRBD1 | TRBV28 | NA
CASSVASGGYNEQFF | TRBD2 | TRBV9 | NA
CATSAQTGPYEQYF | TRBD1 | TRBV15 | NA
CASSSSGTGFAYEQYF | NA | TRBV27 | few
CASKLMNTEAFF | NA | TRBV6-5 | once
CASSSSPPGQSYEQYF | TRBD1 | TRBV5-5 | NA
CASSLRAPGQNTEAFF | NA | TRBV7-2 | few
CASSYRVPNSPLHF | NA | TRBV6-5 | NA
CASSNRISEKLFF | NA | TRBV7-2 | few
CAWRVPGQGESGYTF | TRBD1 | TRBV30 | NA
CASSQGSSGRADTQYF | TRBD2 | TRBV3-1/TRBV3-2 | NA
CASSPTGTAFNYGYTF | TRBD1 | TRBV3-1/TRBV3-2 | once
CASSFPGRNEQYF | NA | TRBV5-6 | NA
CAWGTGRYEQYF | TRBD1 | TRBV30 | NA
CASSLGGGLAEAFF | NA | TRBV4-1 | NA
CASRGTGDKNIQYF | TRBD1 | TRBV6-5 | NA
CASSVTGAGAKNIQYF | TRBD1 | TRBV7-2 | NA
CASSGGRVGNEQFF | NA | TRBV7-2 | few
CASSWREVNNEQFF | TRBD2 | TRBV19 | few